These 32 T cell receptor beta chains came from one sample sequenced in a study of Tregs in tolerant kidney transplant recipients. Profiling relied on immunoSEQ multiplex PCR, and the TCRdb table lists in-frame clones only, not all of them. This table holds about 48,000 clones. The source material was CD4+ T cells from blood, sampled before the transplant. Every receptor here comes from a human donor who received a combined kidney and bone marrow transplant.

Turning to this clone: The read is 3 residues too short to cover the CDR3 end, so that end is filled in from the germline J gene. This chain links TRBV7-9 with TRBJ2-5; maybe TRBD1 (5 bases). V was shortened by 5 bases and J by 5 bases, with 15 bases between the two germline ends. Looked up from germline, CDR1 is SEHNR and CDR2 is FQNEAQ (reference sequence). The CDR3 length is 14 residues. The CDR3 protein is CASSAPQAGETQYF. The sequenced CDR3 bases are TGTGCCAGCAGCGCACCACAGGCAGGGGAGACC.

Partial CDR3 DNA: TGCAGTGCCCCTGAGGTCGGAGGGGCCAAAAACATT. As protein: CSAPEVGGAKNI. The complete CDR3 sequence is CSAPEVGGAKNIQYF. This chain joins TRBV20-1 and TRBJ2-4, with D possibly being TRBD2 (6 bases). The read terminates 3 residues ahead of where the CDR3 ends, so the germline J gene completes it. Deletions cut 6 bases from V and 1 base from J, with 16 bases between. This CDR3 spans 15 amino acids. Germline V gene data show CDR1 as DFQATT and CDR2 as SNEGSKA (reference sequence).

As to this clone: From the germline J gene comes the end of the CDR3, since the read stops 3 residues before it. The chain is built from TRBV20-1 and TRBJ2-1; TRBD2 agrees at 11 bases. After removal of 5 bases from V and 5 bases from J, the junction contained 14 bases not matched to a gene. Germline V gives CDR1 DFQATT, CDR2 SNEGSKA (reference sequence). This CDR3 comprises 17 residues. CDR3 DNA (partial): TGCAGTGCTGGGGGACATGGTATGGGACTAGCGGACAATGAG. Its protein is CSAGGHGMGLADNE. Given in full, the CDR3 is CSAGGHGMGLADNEQFF.

Concerning this clone: The CDR3 is cut off 3 residues early in the read; its end comes from the germline J gene. The V and J genes are TRBV20-1 and TRBJ1-5; maybe TRBD1 (6 bases). CDR3 length: 15 residues. Per germline, CDR1 DFQATT and CDR2 SNEGSKA (reference sequence). V lost 0 bases, J lost 0 bases, and 9 bases lay in between. CDR3 loop: CSARDGQTSNQPQHF. The sequenced part of the CDR3 DNA is TGCAGTGCTAGAGACGGACAGACTAGCAATCAGCCC.

Comments on this clone: The read terminates 3 residues ahead of where the CDR3 ends, so the germline J gene completes it. The chain links TRBV2 to TRBJ2-3; 12 bases are a match to TRBD2. The length of the CDR3 is 14 residues. CDR1 and CDR2 (germline): SNHLY, FYNNEI. The V gene end was trimmed by 7 bases and the J gene end by 3 bases; junction bases not matched to a gene: 2. The CDR3 DNA, read in part, is TGTGCCAGCACCGGGACTAGCGGGACAGATACG. This codes for CASTGTSGTDT. The complete CDR3 sequence is CASTGTSGTDTQYF.

With respect to this clone: The CDR3 end falls 3 residues outside the read, so it is completed with the germline J gene. The chain carries TRBV7-8 and TRBJ1-1; D gene unclear. The CDR3 extends over 13 amino acids. CDR1 is SGHVS, CDR2 FQNEAQ, per germline. This CDR3 reads CASSLSPEIEAFF. The DNA read from the CDR3 is TGTGCCAGCAGCTTAAGCCCCGAGATAGAA.

A remark on this clone: The observed sequence ends 3 residues before the CDR3 terminus, with the missing tail filled in from the germline J gene. V gene TRBV7-2 combines with J gene TRBJ2-3; TRBD2 is a possible D gene (5 bases). The CDR3 runs to 13 residues. V lost 3 bases and J lost 6, with 10 bases in between. CDR1 is SGHTA and CDR2 is FQGNSA in the germline V gene. The part of the CDR3 DNA that was read is TGTGCCAGCAGCTTCCGGGGTAGGGATACG. This codes for CASSFRGRDT. The full CDR3 protein is CASSFRGRDTQYF.

As regards this clone: The read ends 3 residues early relative to the CDR3; the germline J gene fills the gap. The J gene is TRBJ2-7, the V gene TRBV19; D is perhaps TRBD1 or TRBD2 (5 bases each). Deletions cut 6 bases from V and 3 bases from J, with 15 bases between. The germline gives CDR1 LNHDA, CDR2 SQIVND (reference sequence). The CDR3 has 14 residues. The CDR3 DNA, read in part, is TGTGCCAGTAGCCGAGGGGATCTAAACTACGAG. It translates to CASSRGDLNYE. The CDR3 in full is CASSRGDLNYEQYF.

Points on this clone: The read ends 3 residues before the CDR3 terminus; that terminus is restored from the germline J gene. V usage is TRBV19 and J usage is TRBJ2-5, with unresolved D. Germline V CDR1 and CDR2: LNHDA, SQIVND (reference sequence). This CDR3 comprises 11 residues. Deletions cut 1 base from V and 5 bases from J, with 2 bases between. CDR3 DNA (partial): TGTGCCAGTAGTATAGCGGAGACC. This gives the protein CASSIAET. The whole CDR3 region reads CASSIAETQYF. The full variable domain, rest sourced from reference TRBV19 and TRBJ2-5, is DGGITQSPKYLFRKEGQNVTLSCEQNLNHDAMYWYRQDPGQGLRLIYYSQIVNDFQKGDIAEGYSVSREKKESFPLTVTSAQKNPTAFYLCASSIAETQYFGPGTRLLVL.

Notes on this clone: The read ends 3 residues before the CDR3 terminus; that terminus is restored from the germline J gene. The rearrangement links TRBV6-1 to TRBJ1-1; 7 bases agree with TRBD1. CDR1 and CDR2 from the germline V gene are MNHNS and SASEGT. V lost 4 bases to trimming and J lost 6 bases; unmatched junction nucleotides: 8. This CDR3 region has 14 residues. CDR3 residues: CASSVDREGSEAFF. The covered CDR3 bases are TGTGCCAGCAGTGTCGACAGGGAAGGGTCTGAA.

Note on this clone: The read comes to an end 3 residues before the CDR3 does, leaving the germline J gene to fill in the end. V usage is TRBV2 and J usage is TRBJ2-7; D uncertain. The CDR3 spans 13 residues. Trimming cost V 10 bases and J 4 bases, with 17 bases left between them. Germline V CDR1 and CDR2: SNHLY, FYNNEI. CDR3 amino acids: CATFGERDYEQYF. Incomplete CDR3 DNA: TGTGCCACCTTTGGAGAGCGAGATTACGAG.

CDR3 DNA (partial): TGCAGTGCCGCGGGAGGCGCCTACAATGAG. This sequence encodes CSAAGGAYNE. The entire CDR3 protein reads CSAAGGAYNEQFF. The gene calls are TRBV20-1 and TRBJ2-1, with TRBD2 identical over 8 bases. Read sequence stops 3 residues before the CDR3 end, and the germline J gene provides the missing end. This CDR3 has 13 amino acids. Unmatched junction bases numbered 3, after V lost 6 bases and J lost 2 bases. Germline V gene lookup returns CDR1 DFQATT and CDR2 SNEGSKA (reference sequence).

Concerning this clone itself: The read halts 3 residues ahead of the CDR3 end, with the missing end drawn from the germline J gene. This chain joins TRBV20-1 and TRBJ2-5; 10 positions agree with TRBD2. The V segment lost 6 bases and the J segment 4 bases; nucleotides outside the gene matches: 5. This CDR3 spans 13 amino acids. Per the germline V gene, CDR1 is DFQATT and CDR2 is SNEGSKA (reference sequence). The CDR3 here is CSARTSGTETQYF. The part of the CDR3 DNA that was read is TGCAGTGCGCGGACTAGCGGCACAGAGACC.

A note on this clone: Coverage ceases 3 residues before the CDR3 finishes, and the germline J gene fills in the end. The chain has TRBV6-1 and TRBJ1-5; 7 bases agree with TRBD1. Trimming at V came to 4 bases and at J to 5 bases, leaving 8 bases not matched to a gene. From germline, CDR1 is MNHNS and CDR2 SASEGT. There are 15 residues in the CDR3. Here the CDR3 reads CASSGRQGRDQPQHF. Partial CDR3 DNA: TGTGCCAGCAGTGGAAGACAGGGAAGGGATCAGCCC.

Note on this clone: The read ends 3 residues shy of where the CDR3 ends; the end is completed using the germline J gene. The chain is built from TRBV5-4 and TRBJ2-3, with TRBD2 identical over 7 bases. Germline CDR1 SGHNT, CDR2 YYREEE (reference sequence). Trimming at V came to 0 bases and at J to 6 bases, leaving 4 bases not matched to a gene. The CDR3 has 14 amino acids. CDR3 sequence: CASSLGGRRDTQYF. The DNA read from the CDR3 is TGTGCCAGCAGCTTGGGCGGGAGAAGGGATACG.

In the case of this clone: Read coverage stops 3 residues before the CDR3 terminus; the germline J gene supplies the remainder. The V call is TRBV29-1, the J call TRBJ1-4; 9 bases fit TRBD1. The germline CDR1 and CDR2 sequences are SQVTM and ANQGSEA. The trim removed 6 bases at V and 3 bases at J, leaving 2 bases unmatched. The length of the CDR3 is 13 residues. The CDR3 loop reads CSVRTGANEKLFF. CDR3 DNA (partial): TGCAGCGTCAGGACAGGGGCTAATGAAAAA.

As regards this clone: The CDR3 end falls 3 residues outside the read, so it is completed with the germline J gene. This chain connects TRBV30 to TRBJ1-6; weak D call: TRBD1 (6 bases). CDR3 length: 15 amino acids. V was shortened by 3 bases and J by 9 bases, with 18 bases between the two germline ends. CDR1 GTSNPN and CDR2 SVGIG come from the germline V gene (reference sequence). Here the CDR3 reads CAWRAGQGTSSPLHF. The sequenced part of the CDR3 DNA is TGTGCCTGGAGGGCAGGGCAGGGGACGAGTTCACCC.

Remarks on this clone: The sequenced fragment ends 3 residues before the CDR3 boundary, so the rest is inferred from the germline J gene. The chain employs TRBV11-2 and TRBJ1-2; 10 bases match TRBD1. Germline V gene data show CDR1 as SGHAT and CDR2 as FQNNGV. CDR3 length equals 14 residues. J lost 7 bases, V lost 5 bases, and 7 bases had no gene match. The CDR3 loop reads CASSLGTGAAGYTF. The sequenced part of the CDR3 DNA is TGTGCCAGCAGCCTGGGGACAGGGGCAGCTGGC.

In regard to this clone: The CDR3 is cut off 3 residues early in the read; its end comes from the germline J gene. The chain has TRBV30 and TRBJ1-6; 8 nucleotides line up with TRBD1. Per germline, CDR1 GTSNPN and CDR2 SVGIG (reference sequence). V shed 3 bases and J 3 bases; nucleotides not matched to a gene: 7. The CDR3 runs to 16 residues. The CDR3 bases that were read are TGTGCCTGGAGAGTCTCAGGGGGCTTCTATAATTCACCC. Protein product: CAWRVSGGFYNSP. In full, the CDR3 is CAWRVSGGFYNSPLHF.

Worth noting for this clone: Coverage ceases 3 residues before the CDR3 finishes, and the germline J gene fills in the end. This chain connects TRBV7-2 to TRBJ1-5, with TRBD1 as a possible D gene (5 bases). The CDR3 contains 13 residues. In germline, CDR1 is SGHTA, CDR2 FQGNSA. V was trimmed by 4 bases and J by 4 bases, leaving 8 bases between them. This CDR3 is CASSSQGNQPQHF. The covered CDR3 bases are TGTGCCAGCAGCTCCCAGGGAAATCAGCCC.

Points on this clone: With the read ending 3 residues before the CDR3 end, the germline J gene is used to fill in that end. V and J are TRBV7-2 and TRBJ2-7; 8 bases agree with TRBD1. V lost 5 bases, J lost 0 bases, and 6 bases stayed unmatched. This CDR3 is 15 amino acids long. Germline V gene sequence: CDR1 SGHTA, CDR2 FQGNSA. CDR3 amino acids: CASSEDRGLSYEQYF. Incomplete CDR3 DNA: TGTGCCAGCAGCGAAGACAGGGGTCTCTCCTACGAG.

This clone is medium-sized (0.01 to 0.1%) by frequency. The read ends 3 residues early relative to the CDR3; the germline J gene fills the gap. This rearrangement joins TRBV20-1 to TRBJ2-4, with D possibly being TRBD1 (6 bases). CDR1 is DFQATT, CDR2 SNEGSKA, per germline (reference sequence). This CDR3 comprises 16 residues. The CDR3 spells CSTSSTRDTGLNIQYF. The part of the CDR3 DNA that was read is TGCAGCACCTCCTCAACCCGGGACACGGGGCTGAACATT.

The CDR3 sequence: CASRLTSASSYEQYF. The DNA read from the CDR3 is TGTGCCAGCAGACTTACTAGCGCGAGCTCCTACGAG. V gene TRBV2 combines with J gene TRBJ2-7, with TRBD2 identical over 7 bases. The read terminates 3 residues ahead of where the CDR3 ends, so the germline J gene completes it. The CDR3 length is 15 residues. The V gene end was trimmed by 6 bases and the J gene end by 0 bases; junction bases not matched to a gene: 8. From germline, CDR1 is SNHLY and CDR2 FYNNEI. The full variable domain, completed using reference TRBV2 and TRBJ2-7, is EPEVTQTPSHQVTQMGQEVILRCVPISNHLYFYWYRQILGQKVEFLVSFYNNEISEKSEIFDDQFSVERPDGSNFTLKIRSTKLEDSAMYFCASRLTSASSYEQYFGPGTRLTVT.

As regards this clone: The CDR3 end falls 3 residues outside the read, so it is completed with the germline J gene. The chain recombines TRBV18 with TRBJ2-3; 12 bases align to TRBD1. CDR1 is KGHSH and CDR2 is LQKENI in the germline V gene. Germline trimming cut 4 bases from V and 2 bases from J; bases unmatched to any gene: 1. The CDR3 spans 15 residues. The covered CDR3 bases are TGTGCCAGCTCACGGGACAGGGGGCTCACAGATACG. This gives the protein CASSRDRGLTDT. The whole CDR3 is CASSRDRGLTDTQYF.

To note about this clone: The read ends 3 residues shy of where the CDR3 ends; the end is completed using the germline J gene. The rearrangement joins TRBV30 to TRBJ2-1; D is unclear. Trimming took 0 bases from V and 9 from J, leaving 6 bases between them. The CDR3 totals 11 residues. Germline-derived CDR1 and CDR2 are GTSNPN and SVGIG (reference sequence). CDR3 DNA, as far as it was read: TGTGCCTGGAGTGTGAGAGGTGAG. Protein product: CAWSVRGE. In full, the CDR3 is CAWSVRGEQFF.

As to this clone: Sequencing ends 3 residues short of the CDR3 end; the germline J gene provides the rest. The rearrangement joins TRBV5-1 to TRBJ1-1, with D possibly being TRBD1 (5 bases). CDR1 is SGHRS, CDR2 YFSETQ, per germline. This CDR3 spans 12 amino acids. V was trimmed by 1 base and J by 5 bases, leaving 6 bases between them. This CDR3 is CASSLPGTEAFF. The covered CDR3 bases are TGCGCCAGCAGCTTGCCAGGGACTGAA.

CDR3 bases read: TGTGCCAGCAGCTTAAGACAGGGCTTTTCCGAG. This gives the protein CASSLRQGFSE. The whole CDR3 reads CASSLRQGFSEQYF. This chain links TRBV7-2 with TRBJ2-7, with TRBD1 identical over 7 bases. The read ends 3 residues shy of where the CDR3 ends; the end is completed using the germline J gene. This CDR3 contains 14 residues. The germline V gene encodes CDR1 SGHTA and CDR2 FQGNSA. V gave up 2 bases and J gave up 6 bases; unmatched junction bases: 7.

As for this clone: The CDR3 extends 3 residues past the end of the read, so its final part is completed from the germline J gene. V usage is TRBV11-3 and J usage is TRBJ2-6; D gene ambiguous. CDR1 SGHNT and CDR2 YENEEA come from the germline V gene. This CDR3 contains 13 residues. V lost 3 bases and J 3 bases, leaving 3 bases between the germline ends. Partial CDR3 DNA: TGTGCCAGCAGCTTCTTTGGGGCCAACGTC. Translated, it gives CASSFFGANV. The full-length CDR3 reads as CASSFFGANVLTF.

About this clone itself: Coverage ceases 3 residues before the CDR3 finishes, and the germline J gene fills in the end. V usage is TRBV19 and J usage is TRBJ2-1; 9 bases fit TRBD2. CDR1 is LNHDA, CDR2 SQIVND, per germline (reference sequence). Germline trimming cut 7 bases from V and 5 bases from J; bases unmatched to any gene: 6. The CDR3 contains 14 residues. CDR3 DNA (partial): TGTGCCAGTATGGGGCTAGCGGGGAACAATGAG. The encoded protein is CASMGLAGNNE. The whole CDR3 protein is CASMGLAGNNEQFF.

This CDR3 is CASSVGTGNGETQYF. The part of the CDR3 DNA that was read is TGTGCCAGCAGCGTGGGGACAGGGAACGGGGAGACC. The rearrangement links TRBV14 to TRBJ2-5; 9 bases align to TRBD1. The read comes to an end 3 residues before the CDR3 does, leaving the germline J gene to fill in the end. Germline V CDR1 and CDR2: SGHDN, FVKESK. This CDR3 has 15 residues. The junction had 9 bases not matched to a gene; V was cut back by 5 bases and J by 5 bases. Combining the CDR3 with reference TRBV14 and TRBJ2-5 gives the whole variable domain EAGVTQFPSHSVIEKGQTVTLRCDPISGHDNLYWYRRVMGKEIKFLLHFVKESKQDESGMPNNRFLAERTGGTYSTLKVQPAELEDSGVYFCASSVGTGNGETQYFGPGTRLLVL.

CDR3 bases read: TGCAGTGCTAGAGATGGACAGGGGGGGGTTCAGCCC. Translating it yields CSARDGQGGVQP. The whole CDR3 reads CSARDGQGGVQPQHF. The chain links TRBV20-1 to TRBJ1-5, with 10 bases fitting TRBD1. The CDR3 is cut off 3 residues early in the read; its end comes from the germline J gene. This CDR3 spans 15 amino acids. The trim removed 0 bases at V and 6 bases at J, leaving 5 bases unmatched. Germline V gene lookup returns CDR1 DFQATT and CDR2 SNEGSKA (reference sequence).

About this clone: The CDR3 end lies 3 residues beyond the end of the read and is filled in from the germline J gene. The chain has TRBV5-1 and TRBJ1-1, with a tentative D call TRBD1 (6 bases). Looked up from germline, CDR1 is SGHRS and CDR2 is YFSETQ. Trimming removed 4 bases at V and 0 bases at J, with 16 bases between. The length of the CDR3 is 16 residues. CDR3 protein: CASSLDRTSMNTEAFF. CDR3 DNA (partial): TGCGCCAGCAGCCTCGACAGGACCTCAATGAACACTGAA.